The entry that follows covers one T cell receptor beta chain sequence. The data originate from a study of technical replicates of blood from a few donors. J gave up 6 bases and V 5 bases, and 11 bases lay outside the gene matches. CDR1 is SEHNR and CDR2 is FQNEAQ in the germline V gene (reference sequence). This CDR3 is built from 15 residues. Sequenced by immunoSEQ multiplex PCR; TCRdb stores in-frame clones only, minus some. The profile shows tens of thousands of clones, 94% of them singletons. The sequenced material came from T cells isolated from PBMCs. The sequence derives from a human donor in good health. The V gene is TRBV7-9, the J gene TRBJ2-7; 9 bases fit TRBD1. The CDR3 nucleotides are TGTGCCAGCAGCCTACTTGGGACAGGGATAGGCGAGCAGTACTTC. Its protein is CASSLLGTGIGEQYF. Variable domain in full (rest from reference TRBV7-9 and TRBJ2-7): DTGVSQNPRHKITKRGQNVTFRCDPISEHNRLYWYRQTLGQGPEFLTYFQNEAQLEKSRLLSDRFSAERPKGSFSTLEIQRTEQGDSAMYLCASSLLGTGIGEQYFGPGTRLTVT.